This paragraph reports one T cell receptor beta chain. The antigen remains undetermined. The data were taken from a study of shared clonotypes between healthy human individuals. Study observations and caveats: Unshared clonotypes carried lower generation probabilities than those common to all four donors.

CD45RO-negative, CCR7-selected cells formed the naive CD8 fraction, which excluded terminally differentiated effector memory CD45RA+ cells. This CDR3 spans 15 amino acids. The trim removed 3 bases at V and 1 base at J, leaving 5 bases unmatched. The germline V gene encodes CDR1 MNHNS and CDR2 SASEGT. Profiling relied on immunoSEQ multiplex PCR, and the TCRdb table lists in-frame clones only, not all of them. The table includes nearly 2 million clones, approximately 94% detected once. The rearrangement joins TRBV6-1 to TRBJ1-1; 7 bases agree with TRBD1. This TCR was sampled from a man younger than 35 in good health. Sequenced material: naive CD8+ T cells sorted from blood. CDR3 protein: CASSEERGPNTEAFF. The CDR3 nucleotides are TGTGCCAGCAGTGAGGAAAGGGGGCCGAACACTGAAGCTTTCTTT.